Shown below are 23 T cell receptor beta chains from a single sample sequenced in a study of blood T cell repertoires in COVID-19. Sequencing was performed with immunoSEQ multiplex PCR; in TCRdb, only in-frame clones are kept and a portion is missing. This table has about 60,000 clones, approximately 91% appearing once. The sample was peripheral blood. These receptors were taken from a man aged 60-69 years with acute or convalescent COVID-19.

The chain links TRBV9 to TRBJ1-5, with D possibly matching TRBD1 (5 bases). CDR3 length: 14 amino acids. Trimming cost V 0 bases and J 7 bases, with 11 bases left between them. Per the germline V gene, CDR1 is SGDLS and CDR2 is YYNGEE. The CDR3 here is CASSVEAGKQPQHF. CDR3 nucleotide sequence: TGTGCCAGCAGCGTAGAAGCAGGGAAACAGCCCCAGCATTTT.

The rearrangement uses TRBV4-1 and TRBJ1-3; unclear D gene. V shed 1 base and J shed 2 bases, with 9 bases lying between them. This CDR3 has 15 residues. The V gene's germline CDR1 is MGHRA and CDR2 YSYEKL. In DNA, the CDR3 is TGCGCCAGCAGCCAAGGTACGGGAACTGGAAACACCATATATTTT. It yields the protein CASSQGTGTGNTIYF.

In DNA form, the CDR3 reads TGCGCCAGCAGCCAAGATCCCCGACAGGGGGCAGGTGGCTACACCTTC. Protein: CASSQDPRQGAGGYTF. The chain has TRBV4-3 and TRBJ1-2; TRBD1 agrees at 10 bases. The CDR3 is 16 amino acids. The germline V gene encodes CDR1 LGHNA and CDR2 YSLEER. Losses at the gene ends were 0 bases for V and 7 bases for J; bases not matched to a gene: 8.

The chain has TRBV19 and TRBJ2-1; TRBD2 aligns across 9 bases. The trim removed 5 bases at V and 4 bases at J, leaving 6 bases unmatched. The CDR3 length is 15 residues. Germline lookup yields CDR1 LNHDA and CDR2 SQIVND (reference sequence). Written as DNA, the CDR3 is TGTGCCAGTAGTCAGCGGGAGGAACTATACAATGAGCAGTTCTTC. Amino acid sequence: CASSQREELYNEQFF.

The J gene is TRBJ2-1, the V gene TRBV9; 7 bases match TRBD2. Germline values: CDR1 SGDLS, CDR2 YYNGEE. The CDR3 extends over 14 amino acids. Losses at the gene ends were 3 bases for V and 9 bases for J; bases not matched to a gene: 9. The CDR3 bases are TGTGCCAGCAGCGCCGGGACTAAGTTTAGTGAGCAGTTCTTC. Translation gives CASSAGTKFSEQFF. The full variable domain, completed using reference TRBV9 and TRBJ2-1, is DSGVTQTPKHLITATGQRVTLRCSPRSGDLSVYWYQQSLDQGLQFLIQYYNGEERAKGNILERFSAQQFPDLHSELNLSSLELGDSALYFCASSAGTKFSEQFFGPGTRLTVL.

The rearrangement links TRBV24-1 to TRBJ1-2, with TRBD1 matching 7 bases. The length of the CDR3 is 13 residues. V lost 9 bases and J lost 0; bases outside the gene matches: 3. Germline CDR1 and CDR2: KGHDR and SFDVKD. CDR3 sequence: CATATGANYGYTF. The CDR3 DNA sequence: TGTGCCACCGCCACAGGGGCTAACTATGGCTACACCTTC.

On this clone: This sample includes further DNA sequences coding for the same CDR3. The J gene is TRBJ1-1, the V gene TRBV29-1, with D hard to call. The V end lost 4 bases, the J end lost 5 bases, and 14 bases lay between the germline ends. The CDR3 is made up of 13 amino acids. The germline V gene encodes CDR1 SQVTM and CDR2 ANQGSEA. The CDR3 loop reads CSVVSRGGTEAFF. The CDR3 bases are TGCAGCGTTGTGTCAAGAGGAGGGACTGAAGCTTTCTTT.

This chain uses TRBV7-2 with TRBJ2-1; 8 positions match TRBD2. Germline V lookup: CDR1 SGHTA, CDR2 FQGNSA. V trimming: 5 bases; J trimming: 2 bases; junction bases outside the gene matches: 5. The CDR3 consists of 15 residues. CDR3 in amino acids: CASSVTSGAYNEQFF. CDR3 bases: TGTGCCAGCAGCGTCACTAGCGGTGCCTACAATGAGCAGTTCTTC.

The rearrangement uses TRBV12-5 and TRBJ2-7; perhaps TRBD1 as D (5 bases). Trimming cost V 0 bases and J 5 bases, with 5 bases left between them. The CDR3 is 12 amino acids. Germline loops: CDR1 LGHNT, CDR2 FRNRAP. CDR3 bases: TGTGCTAGTGGTTTGGTACAGGACGAGCAGTACTTC. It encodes CASGLVQDEQYF. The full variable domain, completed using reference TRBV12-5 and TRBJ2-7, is DARVTQTPRHKVTEMGQEVTMRCQPILGHNTVFWYRQTMMQGLELLAYFRNRAPLDDSGMPKDRFSAEMPDATLATLKIQPSEPRDSAVYFCASGLVQDEQYFGPGTRLTVT.

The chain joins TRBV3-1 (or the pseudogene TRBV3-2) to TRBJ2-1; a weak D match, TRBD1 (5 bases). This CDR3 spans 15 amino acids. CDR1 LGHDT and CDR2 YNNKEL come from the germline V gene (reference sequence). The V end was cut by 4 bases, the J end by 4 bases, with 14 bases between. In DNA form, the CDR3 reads TGTGCCAGCAGCCCCCCGGCCGGACAATACAATGAGCAGTTCTTC. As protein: CASSPPAGQYNEQFF.

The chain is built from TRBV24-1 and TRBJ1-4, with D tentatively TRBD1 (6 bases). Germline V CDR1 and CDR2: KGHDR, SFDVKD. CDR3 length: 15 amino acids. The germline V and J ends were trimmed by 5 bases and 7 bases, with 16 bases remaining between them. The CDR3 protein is CATSGTGGQGEKLFF. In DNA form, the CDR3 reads TGTGCCACCAGTGGAACGGGGGGCCAAGGTGAAAAACTGTTTTTT.

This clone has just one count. This chain's CDR3 is CASSPLPANEKLFF. The DNA of the CDR3 is TGTGCCAGCAGTCCTCTCCCGGCTAATGAAAAACTGTTTTTT. V and J are TRBV6-6 and TRBJ1-4; D gene unclear. The CDR3 runs to 14 residues. CDR1 MNHNY and CDR2 SVGAGI come from the germline V gene (reference sequence). The V end was cut by 5 bases, the J end by 3 bases, with 10 bases between.

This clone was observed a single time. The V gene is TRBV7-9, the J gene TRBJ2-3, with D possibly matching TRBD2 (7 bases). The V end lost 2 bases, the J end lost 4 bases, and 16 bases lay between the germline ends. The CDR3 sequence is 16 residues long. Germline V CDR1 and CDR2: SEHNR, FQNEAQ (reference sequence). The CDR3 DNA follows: TGTGCCAGCAGCTTACACCATGAAGGGGGGGCAGATACGCAGTATTTT. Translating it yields CASSLHHEGGADTQYF.

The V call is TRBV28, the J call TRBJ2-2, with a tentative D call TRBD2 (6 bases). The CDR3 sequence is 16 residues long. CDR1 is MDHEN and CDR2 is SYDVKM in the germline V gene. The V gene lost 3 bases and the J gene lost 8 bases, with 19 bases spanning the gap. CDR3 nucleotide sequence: TGTGCCAGCAGTTTGTGGCGGGAACTGCGGTCTGGGGAGCTGTTTTTT. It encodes CASSLWRELRSGELFF.

The CDR3 DNA sequence: TGCGCCAGCAGCTTGTTGGGAAAGACTAGCGGGACGGGCGAGACCCAGTACTTC. It yields the protein CASSLLGKTSGTGETQYF. The chain uses TRBV5-1 and TRBJ2-5; 11 bases are a match to TRBD2. The V gene end was trimmed by 1 base and the J gene end by 5 bases; junction bases not matched to a gene: 13. This CDR3 comprises 18 residues. Germline lookup yields CDR1 SGHRS and CDR2 YFSETQ. Using reference TRBV5-1 and TRBJ2-5 for the parts outside the CDR3, the full variable domain is KAGVTQTPRYLIKTRGQQVTLSCSPISGHRSVSWYQQTPGQGLQFLFEYFSETQRNKGNFPGRFSGRQFSNSRSEMNVSTLELGDSALYLCASSLLGKTSGTGETQYFGPGTRLLVL.

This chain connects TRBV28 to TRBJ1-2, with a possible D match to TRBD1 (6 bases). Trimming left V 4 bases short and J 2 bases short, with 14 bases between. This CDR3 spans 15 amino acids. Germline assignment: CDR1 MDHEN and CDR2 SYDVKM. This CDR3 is CASSSPDRTNYGYTF. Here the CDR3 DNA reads TGTGCCAGCAGTTCGCCGGACAGAACAAACTATGGCTACACCTTC.

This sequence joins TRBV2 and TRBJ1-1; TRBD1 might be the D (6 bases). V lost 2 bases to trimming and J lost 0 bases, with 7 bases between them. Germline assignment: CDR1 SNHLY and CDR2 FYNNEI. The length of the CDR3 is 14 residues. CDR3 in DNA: TGTGCCAGCAGTGAACAGGGGATGAACACTGAAGCTTTCTTT. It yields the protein CASSEQGMNTEAFF.

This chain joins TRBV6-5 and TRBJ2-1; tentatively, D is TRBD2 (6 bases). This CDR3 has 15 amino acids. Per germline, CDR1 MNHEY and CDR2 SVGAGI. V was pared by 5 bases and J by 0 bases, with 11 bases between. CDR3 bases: TGTGCCAGCAGTCCGACTAGAGTCTCCTACAATGAGCAGTTCTTC. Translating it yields CASSPTRVSYNEQFF.

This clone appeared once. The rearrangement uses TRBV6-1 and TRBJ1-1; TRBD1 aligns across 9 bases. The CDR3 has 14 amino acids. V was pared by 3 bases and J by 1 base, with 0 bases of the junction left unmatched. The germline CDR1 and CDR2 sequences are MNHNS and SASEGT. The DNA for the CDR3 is TGTGCCAGCAGTGAGACAGGGGGGAACACTGAAGCTTTCTTT. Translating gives CASSETGGNTEAFF.

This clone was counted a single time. CDR3 amino acids: CSAELQETQYF. DNA of the CDR3: TGCAGTGCTGAGTTACAAGAGACCCAGTACTTC. The chain has TRBV20-1 and TRBJ2-5; D not resolved. This CDR3 region has 11 residues. Germline CDR1 is DFQATT and CDR2 is SNEGSKA (reference sequence). Trimming left V 5 bases short and J 2 bases short, with 6 bases between.

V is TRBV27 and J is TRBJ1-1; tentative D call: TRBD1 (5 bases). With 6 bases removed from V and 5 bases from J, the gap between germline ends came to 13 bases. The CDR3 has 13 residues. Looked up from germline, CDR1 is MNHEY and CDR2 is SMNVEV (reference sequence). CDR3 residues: CASRQVLGTEAFF. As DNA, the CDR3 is TGTGCCAGCAGACAGGTGCTTGGTACTGAAGCTTTCTTT.

The CDR3 sequence: CASSQARTSSYGYTF. CDR3 nucleotide sequence: TGTGCCAGCAGCCAAGCTCGGACATCTAGTTATGGCTACACCTTC. The V call is TRBV4-2, the J call TRBJ1-2; weak D call: TRBD1 (5 bases). CDR3 length: 15 residues. Germline V gene sequence: CDR1 LGHNA, CDR2 YNFKEQ. Trimming shortened V by 1 base and J by 5 bases, and 14 bases separated the two germline ends.

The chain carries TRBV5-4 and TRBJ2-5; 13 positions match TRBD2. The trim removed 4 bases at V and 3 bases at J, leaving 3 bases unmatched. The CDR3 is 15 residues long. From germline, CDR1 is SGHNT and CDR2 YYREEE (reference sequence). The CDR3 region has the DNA TGTGCCAGCAGCCCCGGACTAGCGGGAGAAGAGACCCAGTACTTC. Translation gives CASSPGLAGEETQYF.